These T cell receptor beta chains were read from a single sample in a study of vaccination effects on CD4 cells after COVID-19. Assay used: immunoSEQ multiplex PCR; TCRdb lists only in-frame clones, some missing. This table has about 60,000 clones, approximately 78% appearing once. These receptors lack a known antigen. This specimen consisted of CD4+ T cells from PBMCs cultured with HCoV-OC43 spike peptides, obtained after COVID-19 vaccination. These receptors came from a human donor who received a COVID-19 vaccine. The CDR3 runs from the conserved cysteine through the conserved F or W. Fields, in order: V gene, D gene, clone size, J gene, CDR3 protein, CDR3 DNA. D genes are given only for firm matches. Not every row has a clone size; where given, it reads once, few, many or a size class.

TRBV18	NA	NA	TRBJ1-1	CASSPQGYGNTEAFF	TGTGCCAGCTCACCTCAAGGGTACGGGAACACTGAAGCTTTCTTT
TRBV3-1/TRBV3-2	NA	NA	TRBJ2-1	CASTGGSGYNEQFF	TGTGCCAGCACGGGGGGCTCAGGCTACAATGAGCAGTTCTTC
TRBV3-1/TRBV3-2	TRBD1	few	TRBJ1-1	CASSRQGLSTEAFF	TGTGCCAGCAGCCGACAGGGGTTGAGCACTGAAGCTTTCTTT
TRBV5-1	NA	once	TRBJ1-1	CASSSLDMENTEAFF	TGCGCCAGCAGCAGTTTGGACATGGAGAACACTGAAGCTTTCTTT
TRBV18	NA	NA	TRBJ2-2	CASTTAGTANTGELFF	TGTGCCAGCACCACCGCCGGGACCGCGAACACCGGGGAGCTGTTTTTT
TRBV2	TRBD1	NA	TRBJ1-4	CASSEVPTGASKKLFF	TGTGCCAGCAGTGAAGTACCGACAGGGGCTAGCAAAAAACTGTTTTTT
TRBV3-1/TRBV3-2	NA	NA	TRBJ2-1	CASSHLAQEQFF	TGTGCCAGCAGCCACTTAGCGCAAGAGCAGTTCTTC
TRBV4-1	NA	NA	TRBJ2-3	CASSQDRQSSTDTQYF	TGCGCCAGCAGCCAAGATAGGCAATCCAGCACAGATACGCAGTATTTT
TRBV7-8	NA	few	TRBJ1-3	CASSPRDQGPGAGNTIYF	TGTGCCAGCAGCCCTAGAGACCAGGGGCCGGGAGCTGGAAACACCATATATTTT
TRBV19	NA	NA	TRBJ1-4	CASSIPGGKTNEKLFF	TGTGCCAGTAGTATACCCGGGGGGAAAACTAATGAAAAACTGTTTTTT
TRBV10-3	NA	few	TRBJ2-2	CAHTSGVTGELFF	TGTGCCCATACGTCCGGGGTCACCGGGGAGCTGTTTTTT
TRBV19	NA	few	TRBJ1-6	CASSVTGVNSPLHF	TGTGCCAGTAGTGTGACTGGAGTAAATTCACCCCTCCACTTT
TRBV4-1	NA	few	TRBJ1-2	CASSQEGARGYTF	TGCGCCAGCAGCCAAGAGGGGGCGCGGGGCTACACCTTC
TRBV20-1	NA	NA	TRBJ1-3	CSARDGNTIYF	TGCAGTGCTAGGGACGGGAACACCATATATTTT
TRBV9	NA	NA	TRBJ2-1	CASTPLSGSAHNEQFF	TGTGCCAGCACCCCTTTATCGGGGTCGGCGCACAATGAGCAGTTCTTC
TRBV3-1/TRBV3-2	NA	NA	TRBJ2-3	CASSLTRVDTQYF	TGTGCCAGCAGCCTAACCCGAGTGGATACGCAGTATTTT
TRBV5-1	NA	NA	TRBJ2-5	CASADQGGGQETQYF	TGCGCCAGCGCCGACCAGGGAGGGGGCCAAGAGACCCAGTACTTC
TRBV19	TRBD1	NA	TRBJ1-5	CASSIYGQGNQPQHF	TGTGCCAGTAGTATCTACGGACAGGGCAATCAGCCCCAGCATTTT
TRBV7-2	TRBD2	NA	TRBJ2-3	CASSLGGLGTDTQYF	TGTGCCAGCAGCTTAGGGGGACTAGGCACAGATACGCAGTATTTT
TRBV4-1	TRBD1	NA	TRBJ2-3	CASSPSGTGGTDTQYF	TGCGCCAGCAGCCCCTCGGGGACAGGGGGAACAGATACGCAGTATTTT
TRBV18	NA	NA	TRBJ1-5	CASSPTGLLINQPQHF	TGTGCCAGCTCACCGACGGGGCTGCTGATCAATCAGCCCCAGCATTTT
TRBV4-1	TRBD1	NA	TRBJ1-5	CASSKRTGEDSNQPQHF	TGCGCCAGCAGCAAAAGGACAGGGGAAGATAGCAATCAGCCCCAGCATTTT
TRBV7-2	NA	once	TRBJ2-1	CASSLGPYNEQFF	TGTGCCAGCAGCTTAGGGCCCTACAATGAGCAGTTCTTC
TRBV7-9	NA	NA	TRBJ1-1	CASTTGYRAQNTEAFF	TGTGCCAGCACCACGGGATACCGGGCCCAGAACACTGAAGCTTTCTTT
TRBV5-1	NA	few	TRBJ1-5	CASRVNSNQPQHF	TGCGCCAGCAGGGTCAATAGCAATCAGCCCCAGCATTTT
TRBV5-1	TRBD2	NA	TRBJ2-1	CASGAGGLYNEQFF	TGCGCCAGTGGTGCGGGGGGGCTTTACAATGAGCAGTTCTTC
TRBV5-1	TRBD1	NA	TRBJ2-1	CASSRDSSYNEQFF	TGCGCCAGCAGCCGGGACAGCTCCTACAATGAGCAGTTCTTC
TRBV6-1	NA	NA	TRBJ1-2	CASSEGTAYGYTF	TGTGCCAGCAGTGAAGGGACGGCCTATGGCTACACCTTC
TRBV2	NA	few	TRBJ1-5	CASSGGGQPQHF	TGTGCCAGCTCGGGGGGAGGCCAGCCCCAGCATTTT
TRBV9	TRBD1	NA	TRBJ2-3	CASSAPQDRGADTQYF	TGTGCCAGCAGCGCTCCCCAAGACAGGGGCGCAGATACGCAGTATTTT
TRBV5-4	TRBD2	NA	TRBJ2-3	CASSPLVGRGGRADTQYF	TGTGCCAGCAGCCCCCTCGTAGGGCGGGGGGGCCGCGCAGATACGCAGTATTTT
TRBV6-6	TRBD1	NA	TRBJ1-2	CASSVHRGREDGYTF	TGTGCCAGCAGCGTCCACAGGGGGCGCGAAGATGGCTACACCTTC
TRBV28	TRBD1	once	TRBJ1-6	CASSEGTGYNSPLHF	TGTGCCAGCAGTGAAGGGACAGGGTATAATTCACCCCTCCACTTT
TRBV7-3	NA	NA	TRBJ2-1	CASSLVHQSYNEQFF	TGTGCCAGCAGCTTAGTGCATCAGTCCTACAATGAGCAGTTCTTC
TRBV24-1	TRBD1	few	TRBJ1-5	CATSEGGQQPQHF	TGTGCCACCAGTGAGGGGGGACAGCAGCCCCAGCATTTT
TRBV24-1	TRBD1	NA	TRBJ1-2	CATSDPGQALYGYTF	TGTGCCACCAGTGATCCGGGACAGGCTCTCTATGGCTACACCTTC
TRBV27	NA	once	TRBJ1-5	CASSLSKAGRPQHF	TGTGCCAGCAGTTTATCGAAGGCAGGCCGGCCCCAGCATTTT
TRBV7-2	NA	few	TRBJ1-5	CASSLWQGGNQPQHF	TGTGCCAGCAGCTTATGGCAGGGTGGGAATCAGCCCCAGCATTTT
TRBV7-5	NA	few	TRBJ1-1	CARTLKNTEAFF	TGTGCCAGAACCCTTAAGAACACTGAAGCTTTCTTT
TRBV6-5	NA	NA	TRBJ1-3	CASSYSTEVSGNTIYF	TGTGCCAGCAGTTACTCGACCGAGGTCTCTGGAAACACCATATATTTT
TRBV18	NA	NA	TRBJ2-2	CASSPIEGGTGELFF	TGTGCCAGCTCACCGATTGAGGGTGGTACCGGGGAGCTGTTTTTT
TRBV7-8	NA	NA	TRBJ2-5	CASSLNMPQETQYF	TGTGCCAGCAGCTTAAATATGCCCCAAGAGACCCAGTACTTC
TRBV2	TRBD2	few	TRBJ2-2	CASVAGGSGELFF	TGTGCCAGCGTAGCGGGGGGGTCCGGGGAGCTGTTTTTT
TRBV29-1	TRBD1	NA	TRBJ2-3	CSVGPRDRVFPDTQYF	TGCAGCGTTGGCCCCCGGGACAGGGTCTTCCCAGATACGCAGTATTTT
TRBV19	NA	NA	TRBJ2-2	CASRRTSNTGELFF	TGTGCCAGTCGGCGGACCTCGAACACCGGGGAGCTGTTTTTT